This T cell receptor (beta chain) was obtained from a study of CD8 T cells in ankylosing spondylitis. This clonotype was seen only a few times. Its antigen is not known. TCRdb itself ran the 5' RACE reads through MiXCR, one entry per CDR3 protein. The sample lists around 300,000 distinct CDR3 sequences; under 15% were seen once. This CDR3 contains 14 residues. Trimming took 7 bases from V and 2 from J; bases not matched to a gene: 4. Germline-derived CDR1 and CDR2 are PRHDT and FYEKMQ (reference sequence). General study results and limits: Reportedly, matched ankylosing spondylitis synovial fluid was significantly enriched for disease-linked clones.

This clonotype was sampled from a male donor with ankylosing spondylitis or in good health (not recorded which). The rearrangement uses TRBV13 and TRBJ2-3; TRBD2 matches at 9 bases. Input material: blood, either unsorted or a sorted T cell fraction (not recorded which). CDR3: CASKAGGPTDTQYF. Written as DNA, the CDR3 is TGTGCCAGCAAAGCGGGGGGCCCCACAGATACGCAGTATTTT.